The 14 T cell receptor beta chains reported below all come from one sample, sequenced in a study of shared clonotypes between healthy human individuals. Libraries were prepared by immunoSEQ multiplex PCR; TCRdb keeps only in-frame clonotypes and omits some of them. This sample has around 1.9 million clones; over 85% occur once, and the top ten carry less than 2%. Positive CCR7 selection of CD45RO-negative cells yielded the naive CD8 cells, and terminally differentiated effector memory CD45RA+ cells were excluded. Sequenced material: naive CD8+ T cells from PBMCs. Source of these receptors: a man between 18 and 35 years old in good health. Some clones in this sample may be carry-over from other donors' samples.

This clone was recorded only once. This chain connects TRBV4-3 to TRBJ2-7, with D perhaps TRBD1 (5 bases). Trimming took off 1 base at V and 2 bases at J, with 15 bases between the two ends. CDR3 length: 16 amino acids. Germline V gene data show CDR1 as LGHNA and CDR2 as YSLEER. Written as DNA, the CDR3 is TGCGCCAGCAGCCAAGTTGTTGCAGGGCGGCCCTACGAGCAGTACTTC. It encodes CASSQVVAGRPYEQYF.

This chain links TRBV7-6 with TRBJ2-1; 10 bases line up with TRBD2. The germline V gene has CDR1 SGHVS and CDR2 FNYEAQ. J gave up 2 bases and V 7 bases, and 8 bases lay outside the gene matches. The CDR3 loop spans 16 amino acids. The DNA for the CDR3 is TGTGCCAGCACCAGGGGGCTAGCGGGGGCCTACAATGAGCAGTTCTTC. Its protein is CASTRGLAGAYNEQFF.

The chain uses TRBV5-1 and TRBJ1-1; a weak D match, TRBD1 (6 bases). Trimming left V 6 bases short and J 5 bases short, with 11 bases between. The CDR3 consists of 12 residues. The germline V gene has CDR1 SGHRS and CDR2 YFSETQ. The CDR3 DNA reads TGCGCCAGCACCCAAGGGGGGACTGAAGCTTTCTTT. This sequence encodes CASTQGGTEAFF.

The genes are TRBV25-1 and TRBJ1-1; D call uncertain. The CDR3 has 11 amino acids. Germline V lookup: CDR1 MGHDK, CDR2 SYGVNS. Trimming pared 5 bases from V and 5 bases from J, leaving 6 bases between. The CDR3 bases are TGTGCCAGCAGTTTTGGGACTGAAGCTTTCTTT. As protein: CASSFGTEAFF.

The chain links TRBV7-8 to TRBJ1-1; possible D gene TRBD1, 6 bases. V was cut by 5 bases and J by 1 base, with 17 bases left in between. The germline V gene has CDR1 SGHVS and CDR2 FQNEAQ. This CDR3 has 16 amino acids. In DNA, the CDR3 is TGTGCCAGCAGCGCCACCGTCAGGGGCCCGAACACTGAAGCTTTCTTT. Amino acids: CASSATVRGPNTEAFF.

This chain links TRBV5-1 with TRBJ1-1, with TRBD1 identical over 9 bases. V trimming: 0 bases; J trimming: 0 bases; junction bases outside the gene matches: 12. The length of the CDR3 is 19 residues. Germline CDR1 SGHRS, CDR2 YFSETQ. CDR3 in amino acids: CASSLALWTGVGMNTEAFF. In DNA form, the CDR3 reads TGCGCCAGCAGCTTGGCCCTTTGGACAGGGGTCGGGATGAACACTGAAGCTTTCTTT.

The chain has TRBV27 and TRBJ2-1; D is unclear. The CDR3 contains 17 residues. Germline CDR1 reads MNHEY; CDR2 reads SMNVEV (reference sequence). Between the trimmed V and J ends, which lost 5 bases and 2 bases, there was a span of 19 bases. This CDR3 reads CASSPHPTDLTYNEQFF. The CDR3 DNA follows: TGTGCCAGCAGTCCCCATCCGACTGACCTTACCTACAATGAGCAGTTCTTC.

CDR3 protein: CAWGTGMNTEAFF. The DNA of the CDR3 is TGTGCCTGGGGGACAGGGATGAACACTGAAGCTTTCTTT. The chain combines TRBV30 with TRBJ1-1, with 9 bases identical to TRBD1. Trimming cost V 5 bases and J 0 bases; bases outside gene matches: 1. Germline loops: CDR1 GTSNPN, CDR2 SVGIG (reference sequence). This CDR3 comprises 13 residues.

The chain recombines TRBV13 with TRBJ2-1; 7 bases agree with TRBD1. Germline V lookup: CDR1 PRHDT, CDR2 FYEKMQ (reference sequence). The CDR3 totals 16 residues. J gave up 4 bases and V 5 bases, and 11 bases lay outside the gene matches. The CDR3 DNA reads TGTGCCAGCAGCCCCACCGGGACAGATGGTTACAATGAGCAGTTCTTC. Translated: CASSPTGTDGYNEQFF.

The chain carries TRBV28 and TRBJ1-2, with 9 positions matching TRBD1. The CDR3 loop spans 15 amino acids. The V and J ends lost 3 bases and 4 bases, in that order; junction bases with no gene match: 6. Germline assignment: CDR1 MDHEN and CDR2 SYDVKM. CDR3 DNA: TGTGCCAGCAGTTTGGGACAGGGCTTTGTCTATGGCTACACCTTC. It encodes CASSLGQGFVYGYTF.

The chain recombines TRBV7-2 with TRBJ2-7; D is undetermined. This CDR3 has 14 amino acids. Germline V CDR1 and CDR2: SGHTA, FQGNSA. Trimming cost V 4 bases and J 4 bases, with 14 bases left between them. The CDR3 region is CASSYYPPPYEQYF. The DNA of the CDR3 is TGTGCCAGCAGCTACTATCCCCCCCCTTACGAGCAGTACTTC.

For this clone: Different DNA sequences within this sample yield the same CDR3. This chain joins TRBV28 and TRBJ1-1; TRBD1 aligns across 7 bases. The CDR3 runs 14 residues. Germline CDR1 reads MDHEN; CDR2 reads SYDVKM. Losses at the gene ends were 2 bases for V and 5 bases for J; bases not matched to a gene: 5. For the CDR3, the DNA is TGTGCCAGCAGTTTAAGCGCAGGGGGGACTGAAGCTTTCTTT. As protein: CASSLSAGGTEAFF.

This chain links TRBV10-1 with TRBJ2-7; 10 bases line up with TRBD1. Germline CDR1 is WNHNN and CDR2 is SYGVQD (reference sequence). V was pared by 0 bases and J by 4 bases, with 6 bases of the junction left unmatched. The length of the CDR3 is 16 residues. The CDR3 loop reads CASSESRDRGLYEQYF. CDR3 sequence (DNA): TGCGCCAGCAGTGAGTCGCGGGACAGGGGACTTTACGAGCAGTACTTC.

This chain links TRBV11-2 with TRBJ1-4; D possibly corresponds to TRBD1 (6 bases). V was shortened by 4 bases and J by 4 bases, with 16 bases between the two germline ends. The germline CDR1 and CDR2 sequences are SGHAT and FQNNGV. This CDR3 region has 16 residues. The chain's CDR3 is CASSSPGGGDNEKLFF. CDR3 DNA sequence: TGTGCCAGCAGCTCCCCTGGTGGGGGCGATAATGAAAAACTGTTTTTT.